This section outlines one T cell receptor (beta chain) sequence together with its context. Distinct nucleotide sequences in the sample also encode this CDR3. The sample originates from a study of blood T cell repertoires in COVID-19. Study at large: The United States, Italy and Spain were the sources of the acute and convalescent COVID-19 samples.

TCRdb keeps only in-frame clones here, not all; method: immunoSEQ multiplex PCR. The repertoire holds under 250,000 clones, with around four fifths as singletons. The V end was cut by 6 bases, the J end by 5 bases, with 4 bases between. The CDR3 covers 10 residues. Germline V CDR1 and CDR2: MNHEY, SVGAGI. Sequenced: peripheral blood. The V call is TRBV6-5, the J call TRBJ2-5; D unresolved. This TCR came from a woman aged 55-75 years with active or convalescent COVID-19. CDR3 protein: CASSRETQYF. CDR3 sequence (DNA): TGTGCCAGCAGCAGGGAGACCCAGTACTTC.